The 11 T cell receptor beta chains given below trace back to one sample, sequenced in a study of T cell changes during pregnancy in multiple sclerosis. The assay was immunoSEQ multiplex PCR, and TCRdb's table has in-frame clones only and misses some. The sample has roughly 42,000 clones, around 93% seen once; the top ten hold about 0.33%. This specimen consisted of CD4+ T cells from peripheral blood mononuclear cells, obtained after pregnancy. The receptors derive from a female donor with multiple sclerosis, enrolled in a pregnancy study.

The CDR3 sequence: CASSLSSYEQYF. The CDR3 DNA sequence: TGTGCCAGCAGCTTGAGCTCCTACGAGCAGTACTTC. The V call is TRBV7-2, the J call TRBJ2-7, with D uncertain. Trimming cost V 3 bases and J 0 bases, with 3 bases left between them. In germline, CDR1 is SGHTA, CDR2 FQGNSA. The length of the CDR3 is 12 residues.

This chain uses TRBV2 with TRBJ1-5; D is perhaps TRBD1 (5 bases). Looked up from germline, CDR1 is SNHLY and CDR2 is FYNNEI. The CDR3 is 14 amino acids. Trimming stripped 6 bases from V and 0 bases from J, with 9 bases between. The CDR3 region is CASRRQSSNQPQHF. In nucleotides, the CDR3 is TGTGCCAGCAGGAGACAGAGTAGCAATCAGCCCCAGCATTTT. Based on the CDR3 plus reference TRBV2 and TRBJ1-5, the full variable domain is EPEVTQTPSHQVTQMGQEVILRCVPISNHLYFYWYRQILGQKVEFLVSFYNNEISEKSEIFDDQFSVERPDGSNFTLKIRSTKLEDSAMYFCASRRQSSNQPQHFGDGTRLSIL.

This chain uses TRBV2 with TRBJ2-2; D is perhaps TRBD1 (6 bases). This CDR3 contains 14 residues. Trimming removed 8 bases at V and 2 bases at J, with 12 bases between. Germline V gives CDR1 SNHLY, CDR2 FYNNEI. CDR3 sequence reads: CASYRERNTGELFF. As DNA, the CDR3 is TGTGCCAGCTACAGGGAAAGAAACACCGGGGAGCTGTTTTTT.

The gene calls are TRBV6-5 and TRBJ1-6; 8 nucleotides align to TRBD1. Germline CDR1 and CDR2: MNHEY and SVGAGI. J lost 12 bases, V lost 6 bases, and 10 bases had no gene match. The CDR3 consists of 14 residues. CDR3 sequence reads: CASSPGQDRRPLHF. CDR3 sequence (DNA): TGTGCCAGCAGCCCGGGACAGGACCGGCGACCCCTCCACTTT.

This clone is a singleton in its sample. The J gene is TRBJ1-2, the V gene TRBV19; D is perhaps TRBD1 (5 bases). Germline V lookup: CDR1 LNHDA, CDR2 SQIVND (reference sequence). V lost 2 bases and J lost 3, with 13 bases in between. The CDR3 loop spans 15 amino acids. The CDR3 region has the DNA TGTGCCAGTAGTATATTCGGCAGGGAACACTATGGCTACACCTTC. Residues: CASSIFGREHYGYTF.

The V and J genes are TRBV19 and TRBJ1-1, with D possibly being TRBD1 (5 bases). Germline lookup yields CDR1 LNHDA and CDR2 SQIVND (reference sequence). V lost 7 bases and J lost 5, with 14 bases in between. This CDR3 comprises 13 residues. The CDR3, as DNA: TGTGCCAGTACCTTTCGGGAGGGGACTGAAGCTTTCTTT. It encodes CASTFREGTEAFF.

The genes are TRBV9 and TRBJ2-1, with a possible D match to TRBD1 (7 bases). The CDR3 has 15 amino acids. Germline V gene lookup returns CDR1 SGDLS and CDR2 YYNGEE. V lost 4 bases and J 7 bases, leaving 18 bases between the germline ends. In DNA, the CDR3 is TGTGCCAGCAGCCCCTCGCAGGGGGGCAAGAATGAGCAGTTCTTC. Encoded protein: CASSPSQGGKNEQFF.

This clone has only a few counts. V gene TRBV25-1 combines with J gene TRBJ2-2; possibly TRBD2 for D (5 bases). This CDR3 contains 15 residues. Trimming shortened V by 1 base and J by 2 bases, and 8 bases separated the two germline ends. CDR1 and CDR2 (germline): MGHDK, SYGVNS. The CDR3 DNA is TGTGCCAGCAGTGAATCCGGACTTAACACCGGGGAGCTGTTTTTT. Translating gives CASSESGLNTGELFF.

This clone was recorded once. This chain uses TRBV19 with TRBJ1-2; possible D gene TRBD1, 5 bases. The germline gives CDR1 LNHDA, CDR2 SQIVND (reference sequence). CDR3 length: 18 residues. V dropped 0 bases and J dropped 4 bases, with 21 bases sitting between them. The CDR3 sequence: CASSIDQSNRPHSYGYTF. CDR3 nucleotide sequence: TGTGCCAGTAGTATAGATCAATCAAACAGGCCTCATAGCTATGGCTACACCTTC.

The chain joins TRBV5-8 to TRBJ2-2, with 7 nucleotides matching TRBD1. Unmatched junction bases numbered 17, after V lost 4 bases and J lost 5 bases. Germline assignment: CDR1 SGHTS and CDR2 YDEGEE. This CDR3 spans 18 amino acids. This CDR3 reads CASSPARLGQTLTGELFF. The CDR3 region has the DNA TGTGCCAGCAGCCCCGCGCGCCTGGGACAGACCTTGACCGGGGAGCTGTTTTTT.

The chain joins TRBV2 to TRBJ2-6; no clear D. There are 15 residues in the CDR3. Trimming removed 5 bases from V and 5 bases from J, with 13 bases in between. Germline V CDR1 and CDR2: SNHLY, FYNNEI. CDR3 DNA: TGTGCCAGCAGTCAAATACAAAGTCGGGCCAACGTCCTGACTTTC. Amino acids: CASSQIQSRANVLTF.